Listed below are T cell receptor beta chains from one sample, sequenced in a study of control samples from healthy donors and cancer patients. The protocol was immunoSEQ multiplex PCR, while the TCRdb copy is restricted to in-frame clones and leaves out a portion. This sample has approximately 170,000 clones, with roughly 92% found just once. The sequenced material came from blood. The origin of the receptors is a woman aged 25 to 39 in good health. Both conserved end residues are part of each CDR3. A D gene is named only where the DNA matches it firmly. A clone size is listed for some rows: how often the clone was seen (once, few, many), or a class if it is expanded.

V gene	clone size	J gene	D gene	CDR3 protein	CDR3 DNA
TRBV19	.	TRBJ1-2	TRBD1	CASSIVLDRVGGYTF	TGTGCCAGTAGTATAGTCTTAGACAGGGTGGGCGGCTACACCTTC
TRBV7-2	.	TRBJ1-2	TRBD1	CASSLLGGRGYTF	TGTGCCAGCAGCTTACTAGGGGGCCGGGGCTACACCTTC
TRBV25-1	.	TRBJ1-2	.	CASSVGLYGYTF	TGTGCCAGCAGTGTGGGCCTTTATGGCTACACCTTC
TRBV7-2	.	TRBJ2-7	.	CASSLVHEQYF	TGTGCCAGCAGCTTAGTCCACGAGCAGTACTTC
TRBV21-1	.	TRBJ1-2	.	CAKSYGYTF	TGTGCCAAAAGCTATGGCTACACCTTC
TRBV7-8	.	TRBJ2-7	TRBD2	CASSPQLSGTYGQYF	TGTGCCAGCAGCCCCCAGCTAAGCGGGACTTACGGGCAGTACTTC
TRBV19	once	TRBJ2-1	.	CASTLTGNEQFF	TGTGCCAGTACCCTGACAGGCAATGAGCAGTTCTTC
TRBV2	once	TRBJ2-1	TRBD2	CASSVLREGNEQFF	TGTGCCAGCAGTGTTTTGCGGGAGGGCAATGAGCAGTTCTTC
TRBV20-1	few	TRBJ2-7	.	CSAPGLFGQYF	TGCAGTGCTCCGGGCCTTTTCGGGCAGTACTTC
TRBV30	.	TRBJ2-3	.	CAWGIRDTQYF	TGTGCCTGGGGGATCCGAGATACGCAGTATTTT
TRBV15	.	TRBJ1-5	.	CATSRAEEDQPQHF	TGTGCCACCAGCAGAGCCGAGGAGGATCAGCCCCAGCATTTT
TRBV6-5	.	TRBJ1-2	.	CASSLELQGNYGYTF	TGTGCCAGCAGTCTCGAATTACAGGGAAACTATGGCTACACCTTC
TRBV2	.	TRBJ2-3	.	CASSEGGTQYF	TGTGCCAGCAGTGAGGGGGGTACGCAGTATTTT